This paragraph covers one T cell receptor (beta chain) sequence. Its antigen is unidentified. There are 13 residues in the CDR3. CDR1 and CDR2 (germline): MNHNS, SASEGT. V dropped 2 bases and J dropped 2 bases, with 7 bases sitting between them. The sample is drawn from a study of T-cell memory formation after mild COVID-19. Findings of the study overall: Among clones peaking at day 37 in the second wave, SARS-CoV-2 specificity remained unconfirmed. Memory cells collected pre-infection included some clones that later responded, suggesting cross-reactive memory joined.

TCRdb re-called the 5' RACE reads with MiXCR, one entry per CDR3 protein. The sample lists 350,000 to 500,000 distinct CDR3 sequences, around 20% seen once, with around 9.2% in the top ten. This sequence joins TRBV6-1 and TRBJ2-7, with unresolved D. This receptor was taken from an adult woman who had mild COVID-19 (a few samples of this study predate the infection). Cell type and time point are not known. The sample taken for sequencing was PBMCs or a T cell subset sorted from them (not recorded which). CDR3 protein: CASSESLPYEQYF. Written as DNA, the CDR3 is TGTGCCAGCAGTGAATCTCTACCCTACGAGCAGTACTTC.